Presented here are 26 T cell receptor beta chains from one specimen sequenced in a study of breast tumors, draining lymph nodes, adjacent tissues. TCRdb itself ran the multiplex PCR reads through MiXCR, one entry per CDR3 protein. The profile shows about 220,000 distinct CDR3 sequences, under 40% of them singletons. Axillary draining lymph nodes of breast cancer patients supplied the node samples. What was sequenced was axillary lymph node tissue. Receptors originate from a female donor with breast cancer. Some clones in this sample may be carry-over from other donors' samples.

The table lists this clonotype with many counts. CDR3 DNA: TGCAGTGCCACCCCCTCGGCCCTGGCGGGGAACACCTTC. Translation gives CSATPSALAGNTF. This rearrangement joins TRBV20-1 to TRBJ1-2; D unclear. V was clipped by 6 bases and J by 12 bases, with 23 bases between them. The CDR3 contains 13 residues. The V gene's germline CDR1 is DFQATT and CDR2 SNEGSKA (reference sequence).

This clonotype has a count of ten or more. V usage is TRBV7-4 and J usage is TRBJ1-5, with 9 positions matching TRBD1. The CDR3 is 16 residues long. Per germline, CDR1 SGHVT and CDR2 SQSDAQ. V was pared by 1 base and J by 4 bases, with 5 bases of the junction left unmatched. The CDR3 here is CASSLGMGQGNQPQHF. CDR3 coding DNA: TGTGCCAGCAGCTTAGGGATGGGACAGGGTAATCAGCCCCAGCATTTT.

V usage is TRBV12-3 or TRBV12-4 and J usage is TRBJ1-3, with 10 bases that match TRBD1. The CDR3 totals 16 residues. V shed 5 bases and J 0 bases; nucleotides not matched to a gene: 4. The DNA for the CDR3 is TGTGCCAGCAGTCCCAGACAGGGGGCCTCTGGAAACACCATATATTTT. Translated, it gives CASSPRQGASGNTIYF.

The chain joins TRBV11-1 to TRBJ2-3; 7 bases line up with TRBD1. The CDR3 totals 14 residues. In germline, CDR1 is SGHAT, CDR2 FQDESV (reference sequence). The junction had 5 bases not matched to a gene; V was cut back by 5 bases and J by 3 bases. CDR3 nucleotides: TGTGCCAGCAGCCTCCGACAGGGTACAGATACGCAGTATTTT. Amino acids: CASSLRQGTDTQYF.

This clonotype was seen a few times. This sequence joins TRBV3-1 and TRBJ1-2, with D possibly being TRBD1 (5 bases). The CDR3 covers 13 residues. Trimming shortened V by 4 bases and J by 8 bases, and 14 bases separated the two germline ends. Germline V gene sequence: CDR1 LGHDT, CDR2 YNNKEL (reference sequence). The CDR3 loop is CASSPKVRGGYTF. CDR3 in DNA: TGTGCCAGCAGCCCGAAGGTGCGGGGCGGCTACACCTTC.

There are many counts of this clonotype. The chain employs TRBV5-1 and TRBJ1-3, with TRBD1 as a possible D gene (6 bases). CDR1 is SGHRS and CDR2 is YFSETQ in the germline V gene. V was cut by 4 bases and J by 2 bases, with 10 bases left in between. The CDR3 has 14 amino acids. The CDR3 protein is CASSEGVTGNTIYF. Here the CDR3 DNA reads TGCGCCAGCAGCGAGGGGGTAACTGGAAACACCATATATTTT.

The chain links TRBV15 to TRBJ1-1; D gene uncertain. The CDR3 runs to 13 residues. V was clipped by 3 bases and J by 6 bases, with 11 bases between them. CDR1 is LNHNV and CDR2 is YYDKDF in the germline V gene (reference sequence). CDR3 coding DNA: TGTGCCACCAGCAGTGGCATAAGGGCTGAAGCTTTCTTT. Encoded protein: CATSSGIRAEAFF.

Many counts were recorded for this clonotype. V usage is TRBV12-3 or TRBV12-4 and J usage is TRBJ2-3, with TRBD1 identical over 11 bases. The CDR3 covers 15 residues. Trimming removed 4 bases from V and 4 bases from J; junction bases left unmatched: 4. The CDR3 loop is CASSSDRGRADTQYF. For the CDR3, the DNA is TGTGCCAGCAGTTCGGACAGGGGGCGGGCAGATACGCAGTATTTT.

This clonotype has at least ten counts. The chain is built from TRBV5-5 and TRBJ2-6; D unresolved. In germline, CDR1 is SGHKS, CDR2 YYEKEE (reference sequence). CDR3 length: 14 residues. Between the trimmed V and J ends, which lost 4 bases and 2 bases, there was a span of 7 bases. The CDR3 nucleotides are TGTGCCAGCAGCCCTGATACTGGGGCCAACGTCCTGACTTTC. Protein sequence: CASSPDTGANVLTF.

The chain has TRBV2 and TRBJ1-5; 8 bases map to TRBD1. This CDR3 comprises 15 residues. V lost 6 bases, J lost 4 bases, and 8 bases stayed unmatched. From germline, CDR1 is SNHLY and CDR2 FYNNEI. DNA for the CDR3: TGTGCCAGCAGAAAACAGGGGGACCCAAATCAGCCCCAGCATTTT. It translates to CASRKQGDPNQPQHF.

The CDR3 spells CSAPFQRNEQFF. CDR3 nucleotides: TGCAGTGCGCCGTTTCAGAGAAATGAGCAGTTCTTC. This chain joins TRBV20-1 and TRBJ2-1; D gene unclear. The CDR3 runs to 12 residues. The germline V and J ends were trimmed by 6 bases and 7 bases, with 13 bases remaining between them. Germline V gene sequence: CDR1 DFQATT, CDR2 SNEGSKA (reference sequence).

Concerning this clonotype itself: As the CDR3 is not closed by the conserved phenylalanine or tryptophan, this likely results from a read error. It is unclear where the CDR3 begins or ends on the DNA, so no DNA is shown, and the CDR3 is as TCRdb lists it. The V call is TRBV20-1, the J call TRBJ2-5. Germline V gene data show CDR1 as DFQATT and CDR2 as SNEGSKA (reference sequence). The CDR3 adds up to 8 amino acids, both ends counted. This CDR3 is CSVDPRIL.

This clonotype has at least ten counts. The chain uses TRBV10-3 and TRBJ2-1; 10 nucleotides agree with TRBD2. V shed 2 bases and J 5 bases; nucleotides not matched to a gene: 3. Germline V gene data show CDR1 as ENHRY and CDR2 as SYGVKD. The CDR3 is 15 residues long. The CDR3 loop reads CAISERLAGDNEQFF. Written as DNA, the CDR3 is TGTGCCATCAGTGAGAGGCTAGCGGGAGACAATGAGCAGTTCTTC.

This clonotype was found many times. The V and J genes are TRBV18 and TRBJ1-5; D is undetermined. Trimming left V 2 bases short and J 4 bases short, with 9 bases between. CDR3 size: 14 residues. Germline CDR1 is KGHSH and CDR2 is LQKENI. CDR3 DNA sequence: TGTGCCAGCTCACCAAACGGATATAATCAGCCCCAGCATTTT. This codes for CASSPNGYNQPQHF.

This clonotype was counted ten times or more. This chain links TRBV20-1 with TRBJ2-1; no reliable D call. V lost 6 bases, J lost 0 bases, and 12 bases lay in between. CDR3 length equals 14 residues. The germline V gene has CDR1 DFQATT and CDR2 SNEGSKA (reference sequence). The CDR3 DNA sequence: TGCAGTGCCCCGGCCACAGTCTCCTACAATGAGCAGTTCTTC. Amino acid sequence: CSAPATVSYNEQFF.

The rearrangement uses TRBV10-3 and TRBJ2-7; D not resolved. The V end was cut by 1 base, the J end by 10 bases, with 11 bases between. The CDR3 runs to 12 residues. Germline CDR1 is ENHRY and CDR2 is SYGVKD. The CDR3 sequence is CAISELMYVQYF. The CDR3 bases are TGTGCCATCAGTGAGTTGATGTACGTACAGTACTTC.

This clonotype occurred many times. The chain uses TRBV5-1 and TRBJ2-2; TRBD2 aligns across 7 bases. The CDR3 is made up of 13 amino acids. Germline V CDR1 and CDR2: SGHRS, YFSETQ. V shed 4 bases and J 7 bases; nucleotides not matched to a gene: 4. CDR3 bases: TGCGCCAGCAGCCCCACGGGAGGCGGGGAGCTGTTTTTT. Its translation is CASSPTGGGELFF. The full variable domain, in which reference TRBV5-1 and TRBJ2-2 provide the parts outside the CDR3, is KAGVTQTPRYLIKTRGQQVTLSCSPISGHRSVSWYQQTPGQGLQFLFEYFSETQRNKGNFPGRFSGRQFSNSRSEMNVSTLELGDSALYLCASSPTGGGELFFGEGSRLTVL.

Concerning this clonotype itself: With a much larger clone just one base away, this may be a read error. The CDR3 sequence is CASALAGHEHYF. The CDR3 DNA reads as TGCGCCAGCGCTTTAGCGGGACACGAGCACTACTTC. This chain links TRBV5-1 with TRBJ2-7, with 8 bases identical to TRBD2. The CDR3 extends over 12 amino acids. Germline V gene lookup returns CDR1 SGHRS and CDR2 YFSETQ.

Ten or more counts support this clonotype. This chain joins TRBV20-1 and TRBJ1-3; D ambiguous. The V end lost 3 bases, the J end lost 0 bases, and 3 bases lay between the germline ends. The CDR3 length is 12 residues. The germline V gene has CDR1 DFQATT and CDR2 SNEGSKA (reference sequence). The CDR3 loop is CSASSSGNTIYF. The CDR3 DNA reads TGCAGTGCTAGTTCCTCTGGAAACACCATATATTTT.

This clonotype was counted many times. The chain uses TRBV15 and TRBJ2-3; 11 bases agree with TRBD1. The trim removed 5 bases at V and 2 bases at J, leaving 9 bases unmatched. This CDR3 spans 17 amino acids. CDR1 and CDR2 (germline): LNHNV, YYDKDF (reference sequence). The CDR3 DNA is TGTGCCACCAGCGGGGGGAGGGACAGGGGGTTCACAGATACGCAGTATTTT. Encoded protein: CATSGGRDRGFTDTQYF. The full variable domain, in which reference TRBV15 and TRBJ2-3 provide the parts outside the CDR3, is DAMVIQNPRYQVTQFGKPVTLSCSQTLNHNVMYWYQQKSSQAPKLLFHYYDKDFNNEADTPDNFQSRRPNTSFCFLDIRSPGLGDTAMYLCATSGGRDRGFTDTQYFGPGTRLTVL.

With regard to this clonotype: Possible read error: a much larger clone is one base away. The CDR3 loop reads CSALGQNYGYTF. The CDR3 DNA reads as TGCAGTGCCCTGGGACAGAACTATGGCTACACCTTC. The chain couples TRBV20-1 to TRBJ1-2; 7 nucleotides match TRBD1. Losses at the gene ends were 6 bases for V and 2 bases for J; bases not matched to a gene: 3. Germline values: CDR1 DFQATT, CDR2 SNEGSKA (reference sequence). The CDR3 contains 12 residues.

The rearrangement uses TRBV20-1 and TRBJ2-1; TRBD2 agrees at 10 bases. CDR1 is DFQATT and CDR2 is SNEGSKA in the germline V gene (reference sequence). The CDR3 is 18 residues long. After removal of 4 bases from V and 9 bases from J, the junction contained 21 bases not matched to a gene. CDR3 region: CSAIPSGTSAAGAGEQFF. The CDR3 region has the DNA TGCAGTGCTATCCCCTCCGGGACTAGCGCGGCCGGGGCTGGTGAGCAGTTCTTC.

The DNA for the CDR3 is TGCGCCAGCAGCTTCGTAGCGGGGGGGCGAGGAGATACGCAGTATTTT. This codes for CASSFVAGGRGDTQYF. The chain links TRBV5-1 to TRBJ2-3; 11 bases fit TRBD2. The CDR3 runs 16 residues. Germline assignment: CDR1 SGHRS and CDR2 YFSETQ. V lost 2 bases, J lost 5 bases, and 7 bases stayed unmatched.

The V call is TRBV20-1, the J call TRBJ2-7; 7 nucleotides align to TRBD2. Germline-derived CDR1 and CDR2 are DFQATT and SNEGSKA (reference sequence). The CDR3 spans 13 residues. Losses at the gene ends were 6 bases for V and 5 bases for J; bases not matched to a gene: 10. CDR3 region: CSANSGRMDEQYF. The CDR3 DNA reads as TGCAGTGCCAATTCCGGGAGGATGGACGAGCAGTACTTC.

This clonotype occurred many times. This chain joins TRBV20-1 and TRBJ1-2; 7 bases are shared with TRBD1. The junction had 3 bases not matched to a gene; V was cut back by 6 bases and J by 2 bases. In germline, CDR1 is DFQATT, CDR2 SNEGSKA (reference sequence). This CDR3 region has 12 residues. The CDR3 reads CSAPGQNYGYTF. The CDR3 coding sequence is TGCAGTGCCCCGGGACAGAACTATGGCTACACCTTC.

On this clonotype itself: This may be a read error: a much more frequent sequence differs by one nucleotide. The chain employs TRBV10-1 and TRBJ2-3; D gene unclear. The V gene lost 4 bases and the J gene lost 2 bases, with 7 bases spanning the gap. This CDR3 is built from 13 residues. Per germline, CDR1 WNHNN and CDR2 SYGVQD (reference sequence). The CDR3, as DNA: TGCGCCAGCAGTGCCGTGGCCACAGATACGCAGTATTTT. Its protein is CASSAVATDTQYF.